This TCR beta chain was captured in a study of T cells expressing NK-cell markers. CDR3 length: 14 amino acids. Germline V gives CDR1 MGHRA, CDR2 YSYEKL. TCRdb reprocessed the 5' RACE reads and reports one entry per CDR3 protein, with no DNA. Recorded here are about 460,000 distinct CDR3 sequences; the top ten clones represent under 1.5%. The sequence came from a woman aged 45-65 years in good health. Material: blood T cells: a sorted CD56 or NKG2C T cell subset, CD4+ or CD8+ T cells, or bulk PBMC T cells (not recorded which). This chain links TRBV4-1 with TRBJ2-7; TCRdb names TRBD2, which stays unverified in the absence of DNA. The CDR3 region is CASSQEVGRDEQYF.